This T cell receptor (beta chain) came from a study of T cells in Graves' hyperthyroidism and ophthalmopathy. The CDR3 runs 14 residues. Trimming removed 5 bases from V and 4 bases from J, with 15 bases in between. Looked up from germline, CDR1 is SEHNR and CDR2 is FQNEAQ (reference sequence). RNA transcripts were the template for amplifying TCR beta CDR3 regions. HTBI primers were the set used in a first-round RT-PCR of the TCR CDR3. MiXCR, run by TCRdb on the multiplex PCR reads, gives a single entry per CDR3 protein. The data contain roughly 500,000 distinct CDR3 sequences, over 45% of them singletons. Regarding this clonotype: What it binds is unknown.

Study-level results: Blood shared most expanded thyroid clonotypes above 0.001. Median prediction lead before ophthalmopathy onset was 5.5 to 7 months with the model.

Diagnosis relied on clinical symptoms, serum thyroxine and TRAb, thyroid ultrasound and orbital computed tomography. The sample was peripheral blood or thyroid tissue (not recorded which). The sequence was obtained from an adult woman with Graves' disease, either hyperthyroidism or ophthalmopathy (not recorded which). V gene TRBV7-9 combines with J gene TRBJ2-7, with D hard to call. DNA for the CDR3: TGTGCCAGCAGCCCCCCCGTGGCTCCATACGAGCAGTACTTC. Protein product: CASSPPVAPYEQYF. The full variable domain, in which reference TRBV7-9 and TRBJ2-7 provide the parts outside the CDR3, is DTGVSQNPRHKITKRGQNVTFRCDPISEHNRLYWYRQTLGQGPEFLTYFQNEAQLEKSRLLSDRFSAERPKGSFSTLEIQRTEQGDSAMYLCASSPPVAPYEQYFGPGTRLTVT.